What follows is one T cell receptor beta chain and its context. The CDR3 contains 16 residues. J gave up 7 bases and V 4 bases, and 5 bases lay outside the gene matches. In germline, CDR1 is MNHEY, CDR2 SVGAGI. How the authors handled the data: Amplification of reference gene primers was used by the study to estimate nucleated cell counts. Here immunoSEQ multiplex PCR was the method, and the copy in TCRdb shows in-frame clones only, minus some. For V, J and clone size, that table is used; D and trimming come from the DNA. Of 54,000 or so clones detected, around 86% appear once; the ten largest clones hold less than 9%. This sample is part of a study of blood T cell repertoires in COVID-19. Study context: PBMCs, B-cell-depleted T cells, or T cells were the source of the cDNA or gDNA that made up the material.

Material: peripheral blood. This sequence originates from a man between 50 and 59 years old with active COVID-19. The chain employs TRBV6-5 and TRBJ2-2; 14 bases agree with TRBD2. In DNA, the CDR3 is TGTGCCAGCAGTTCCCGACTAGCGGGAGGGAACGGGGAGCTGTTTTTT. It translates to CASSSRLAGGNGELFF.